The following is a T cell receptor beta chain sequence with its context. The CDR3 length is 15 residues. The germline V and J ends were trimmed by 0 bases and 2 bases, with 10 bases remaining between them. CDR1 is ENHRY, CDR2 SYGVKD, per germline. This record comes from a study of blood T cell repertoires in COVID-19. Whole-study context: Sites across the United States, Italy and Spain contributed samples from acute and convalescent COVID-19.

This table comes from immunoSEQ multiplex PCR, and its TCRdb copy is limited to in-frame clones, with some not included. The table lists approximately 89,000 clones, 80% of them singletons. The chain has TRBV10-3 and TRBJ1-1; tentatively, D is TRBD1 (5 bases). The source material was peripheral blood. The source is a woman aged 80 or over with acute or convalescent COVID-19. The DNA of the CDR3 is TGTGCCATCAGTGAGTCGGCAGGGCATAACACTGAAGCTTTCTTT. Its protein is CAISESAGHNTEAFF.